This T cell receptor (beta chain) was recorded in a study of cytomegalovirus exposure and HLA in healthy donors. This clone was counted a single time. Looked up from germline, CDR1 is MNHEY and CDR2 is SMNVEV (reference sequence). The CDR3 length is 13 residues. V was clipped by 3 bases and J by 8 bases; unmatched bases: 6. Primers: 60 Vbeta forward and 13 Jbeta reverse. Profiling relied on immunoSEQ multiplex PCR, and the TCRdb table lists in-frame clones only, not all of them. The profile shows tens of thousands of clones, 81% of them singletons. Each donor was nominally healthy when sampled (though unrecorded immune exposures were likely).

This clonotype was obtained from a girl aged 2-10 years in good health and CMV-seropositive. Source material: PBMCs. This chain joins TRBV27 and TRBJ1-1; 7 nucleotides line up with TRBD1. In DNA, the CDR3 is TGTGCCAGCAGTTTTGTCGAGGGGGCCGAAGCTTTCTTT. Translating gives CASSFVEGAEAFF.